This TCR beta chain was captured by sequencing in a study of T cells in Graves' hyperthyroidism and ophthalmopathy. Study-level points and caveats: In the blood, most expanded thyroid clonotypes above 0.001 appeared as well. Median prediction lead before ophthalmopathy onset was about 6.3 months with the model.

Germline CDR1 and CDR2: SQVTM and ANQGSEA. CDR3 length: 11 amino acids. Trimming left V 6 bases short and J 7 bases short, with 9 bases between. Diagnosis rested on symptoms, serum thyroxine and TRAb, thyroid ultrasound, and orbital computed tomography. RNA transcripts provided the source from which TCR beta CDR3 regions were amplified. When the TCR CDR3 underwent first-round RT-PCR, the HTBI primer set was used. TCRdb redid the calling of the multiplex PCR reads with MiXCR, one entry per CDR3 protein. The sample consists of approximately 430,000 distinct CDR3 sequences, about a sixth of them appearing once. This clonotype has ten or more counts. Its matching antigen is unknown.

The sample comprised blood. The clonotype was recovered from a woman aged 18-29 years with Graves' hyperthyroidism. The chain has TRBV29-1 and TRBJ1-4, with D unclear. The CDR3 loop reads CSVRTVEKLFF. The DNA of the CDR3 is TGCAGCGTGAGGACGGTTGAAAAACTGTTTTTT.